This record concerns one T cell receptor beta chain sequence. The data are from a study of monozygotic twins with inflammatory bowel disease. From germline, CDR1 is ENHRY and CDR2 SYGVKD. This CDR3 has 13 residues. Reprocessing the 5' RACE reads, TCRdb reports a single entry for every CDR3 protein and omits DNA. Seen in this sample are about 420,000 distinct CDR3 sequences; the ten most common clones hold more than 2%. The receptor was derived from a human donor with ulcerative colitis or Crohn's disease, or a healthy co-twin of an affected twin (not recorded which). This sequence joins TRBV10-3 and TRBJ2-5. Sequenced material: blood. This CDR3 reads CAISEPVQETQYF.